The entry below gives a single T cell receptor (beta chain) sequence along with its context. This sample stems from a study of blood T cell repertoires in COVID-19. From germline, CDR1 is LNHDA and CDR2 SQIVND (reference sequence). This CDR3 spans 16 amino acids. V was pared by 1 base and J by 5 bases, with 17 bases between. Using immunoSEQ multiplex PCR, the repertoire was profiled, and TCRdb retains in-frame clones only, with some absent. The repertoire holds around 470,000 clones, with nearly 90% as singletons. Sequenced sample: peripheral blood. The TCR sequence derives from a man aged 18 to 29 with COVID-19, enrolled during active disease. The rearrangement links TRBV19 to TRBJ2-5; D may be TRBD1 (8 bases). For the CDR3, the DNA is TGTGCCAGTAGTATAGGTAACAGGGGGGGAGAGGAGACCCAGTACTTC. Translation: CASSIGNRGGEETQYF.